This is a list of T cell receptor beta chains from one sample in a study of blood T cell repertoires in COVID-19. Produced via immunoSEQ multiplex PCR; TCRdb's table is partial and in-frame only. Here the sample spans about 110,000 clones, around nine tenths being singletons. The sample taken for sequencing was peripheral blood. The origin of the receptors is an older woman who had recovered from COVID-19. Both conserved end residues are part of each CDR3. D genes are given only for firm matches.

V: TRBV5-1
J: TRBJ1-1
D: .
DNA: TGCGCCAGCAGCTTGAGGGGGGGTTCCATGAACACTGAAGCTTTCTTT
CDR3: CASSLRGGSMNTEAFF

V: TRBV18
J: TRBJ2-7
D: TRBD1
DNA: TGTGCCAGCTCACCGGGCCGGACAGGGCACGACGAGCAGTACTTC
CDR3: CASSPGRTGHDEQYF

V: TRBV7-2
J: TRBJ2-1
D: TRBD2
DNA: TGTGCCAGCAGCGCCGGCCCACCAACACTAGCGGGGGCCTACAATGAGCAGTTCTTC
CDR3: CASSAGPPTLAGAYNEQFF

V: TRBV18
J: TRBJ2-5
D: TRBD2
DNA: TGTGCCAGCTCACCACCACGAGCGGGGGTTGAGACCCAGTACTTC
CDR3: CASSPPRAGVETQYF

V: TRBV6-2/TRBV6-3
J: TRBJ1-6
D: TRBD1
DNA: TGTGCCAGCAGCCCGGGACAGGGTGGTTCACCCCTCCACTTT
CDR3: CASSPGQGGSPLHF

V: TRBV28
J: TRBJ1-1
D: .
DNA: TGTGCCAGCAGTTTATCTTTGAGGGACACTGAAGCTTTCTTT
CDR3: CASSLSLRDTEAFF

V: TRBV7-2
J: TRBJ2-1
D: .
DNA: TGTGCCAGCCTGGGACTCCCAATCTCGCACCTTACAATGAATGAGCAGTTCTTC
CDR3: CASLGLPISHLTMNEQFF

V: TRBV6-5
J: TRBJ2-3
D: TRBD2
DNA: TGTGCCAGCAGCATAGCGGGGGGGACAGATACGCAGTATTTT
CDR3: CASSIAGGTDTQYF

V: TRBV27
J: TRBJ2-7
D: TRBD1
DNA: TGTGCCAGCAGTTTTGGGACAGGTAGATACGAGCAGTACTTC
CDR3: CASSFGTGRYEQYF

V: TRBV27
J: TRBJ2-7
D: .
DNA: TGTGCCAGCAGTTTAAGAGGAGGTTACGAGCAGTACTTC
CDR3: CASSLRGGYEQYF

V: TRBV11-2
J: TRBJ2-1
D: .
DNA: TGTGCCAGCAGCTTAATACTCTACAATGAGCAGTTCTTC
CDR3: CASSLILYNEQFF

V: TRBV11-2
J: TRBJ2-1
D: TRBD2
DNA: TGTGCCAGCAGCCCAGGCAAGACTAGCGGGAATTACAATGAGCAGTTCTTC
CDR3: CASSPGKTSGNYNEQFF

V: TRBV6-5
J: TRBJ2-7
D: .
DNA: TGTGCCACTCAAAACAGAATGACCTACGAGCAGTACTTC
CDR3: CATQNRMTYEQYF

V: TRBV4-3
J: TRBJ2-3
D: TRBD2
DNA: TGCGCCAGCAGCCACGGAGCGGGACTAACAGATACGCAGTATTTT
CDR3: CASSHGAGLTDTQYF

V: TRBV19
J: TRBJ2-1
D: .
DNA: TGTGCCAGTAGTATTAGAGGGGGGGCGACGAATGAGCAGTTCTTC
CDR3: CASSIRGGATNEQFF

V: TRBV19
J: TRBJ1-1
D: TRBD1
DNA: TGTGCCAGTAGCCTCCTCGGACAGGGTTCCGACACTGAAGCTTTCTTT
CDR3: CASSLLGQGSDTEAFF